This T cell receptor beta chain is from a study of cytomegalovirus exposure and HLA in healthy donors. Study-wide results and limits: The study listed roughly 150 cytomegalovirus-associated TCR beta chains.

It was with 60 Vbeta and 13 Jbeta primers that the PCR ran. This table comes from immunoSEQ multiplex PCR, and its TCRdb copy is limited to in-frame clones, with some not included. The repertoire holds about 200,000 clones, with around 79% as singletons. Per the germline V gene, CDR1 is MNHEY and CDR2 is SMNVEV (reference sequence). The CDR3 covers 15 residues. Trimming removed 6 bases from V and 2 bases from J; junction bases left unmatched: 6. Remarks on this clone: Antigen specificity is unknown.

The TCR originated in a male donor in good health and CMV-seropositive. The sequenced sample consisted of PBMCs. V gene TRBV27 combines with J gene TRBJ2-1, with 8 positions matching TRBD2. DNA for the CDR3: TGTGCCAGCAGCTCCGGGACTAGGCCCTACAATGAGCAGTTCTTC. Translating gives CASSSGTRPYNEQFF.